The 8 T cell receptor beta chains in this list originate from one sample, sequenced in a study of shared clonotypes between healthy human individuals. Data came from immunoSEQ multiplex PCR; TCRdb stores just in-frame clones and leaves some out. Among about 2 million clones listed, 85% to 95% were seen once. Sequenced material: naive CD4+ T cells sorted from blood. Subset of the sample: CD45RA+ positively selected. Every receptor here comes from a man between 18 and 35 years old in good health.

Comment on this clone: This sample also contains other DNA sequences that code for the same CDR3. The chain combines TRBV5-1 with TRBJ2-2; possible D gene TRBD1, 6 bases. CDR3 length: 15 amino acids. Per the germline V gene, CDR1 is SGHRS and CDR2 is YFSETQ. V lost 2 bases to trimming and J lost 2 bases, with 10 bases between them. As DNA, the CDR3 is TGCGCCAGCAGCTTAGGGACAACTAACACCGGGGAGCTGTTTTTT. Translated, it gives CASSLGTTNTGELFF.

This chain links TRBV7-9 with TRBJ2-2, with a possible D match to TRBD2 (5 bases). V lost 6 bases and J 6 bases, leaving 11 bases between the germline ends. The CDR3 covers 13 residues. The V gene's germline CDR1 is SEHNR and CDR2 FQNEAQ (reference sequence). The CDR3 reads CASRTTSPGELFF. As DNA, the CDR3 is TGTGCCAGCAGAACAACTAGTCCCGGGGAGCTGTTTTTT.

CDR3 loop: CASSSPAGERRTYEQYF. CDR3 sequence (DNA): TGTGCCAGCAGTTCCCCCGCGGGGGAGCGGCGAACCTACGAGCAGTACTTC. The V call is TRBV27, the J call TRBJ2-7; the match to TRBD2 covers 7 bases. This CDR3 region has 17 residues. V shed 4 bases and J 2 bases; nucleotides not matched to a gene: 14. In germline, CDR1 is MNHEY, CDR2 SMNVEV (reference sequence).

V usage is TRBV25-1 and J usage is TRBJ1-2; 9 bases are a match to TRBD1. The CDR3 is 16 residues long. Per germline, CDR1 MGHDK and CDR2 SYGVNS. The ends lost 6 bases at V and 2 bases at J; junction bases unmatched: 10. The CDR3 sequence: CASSPGTGIPNYGYTF. The CDR3 bases are TGTGCCAGCAGCCCGGGGACAGGGATCCCAAACTATGGCTACACCTTC.

This chain joins TRBV6-6 and TRBJ1-5; D perhaps matches TRBD1 (5 bases). The V end was cut by 5 bases, the J end by 7 bases, with 18 bases between. The germline V gene has CDR1 MNHNY and CDR2 SVGAGI (reference sequence). The CDR3 has 15 residues. CDR3 residues: CASSPRDPTPQPQHF. For the CDR3, the DNA is TGTGCCAGCAGTCCCCGGGACCCTACACCCCAGCCCCAGCATTTT.

This clone showed up just once. The chain couples TRBV2 to TRBJ2-1, with D maybe TRBD2 (6 bases). Germline CDR1 and CDR2: SNHLY and FYNNEI. V was pared by 5 bases and J by 9 bases, with 11 bases between. The CDR3 length is 12 residues. CDR3 residues: CASSRDSGEQFF. CDR3 nucleotides: TGTGCCAGCAGTCGGGACTCCGGTGAGCAGTTCTTC.

This chain uses TRBV14 with TRBJ2-7; D unclear. Per germline, CDR1 SGHDN and CDR2 FVKESK. The CDR3 runs to 12 residues. With 1 base removed from V and 4 bases from J, the gap between germline ends came to 5 bases. The CDR3 nucleotides read TGTGCCAGCAGCCAAGCACTGTACGAGCAGTACTTC. Amino acids: CASSQALYEQYF.

The chain links TRBV28 to TRBJ2-7, with TRBD2 matching over 8 bases. V trimming: 6 bases; J trimming: 4 bases; junction bases outside the gene matches: 26. The CDR3 runs to 20 residues. The V gene's germline CDR1 is MDHEN and CDR2 SYDVKM. The CDR3 loop is CASSHPGGGAGYLVGYEQYF. CDR3 DNA sequence: TGTGCCAGCAGCCATCCGGGGGGGGGCGCTGGGTATTTGGTTGGGTACGAGCAGTACTTC.